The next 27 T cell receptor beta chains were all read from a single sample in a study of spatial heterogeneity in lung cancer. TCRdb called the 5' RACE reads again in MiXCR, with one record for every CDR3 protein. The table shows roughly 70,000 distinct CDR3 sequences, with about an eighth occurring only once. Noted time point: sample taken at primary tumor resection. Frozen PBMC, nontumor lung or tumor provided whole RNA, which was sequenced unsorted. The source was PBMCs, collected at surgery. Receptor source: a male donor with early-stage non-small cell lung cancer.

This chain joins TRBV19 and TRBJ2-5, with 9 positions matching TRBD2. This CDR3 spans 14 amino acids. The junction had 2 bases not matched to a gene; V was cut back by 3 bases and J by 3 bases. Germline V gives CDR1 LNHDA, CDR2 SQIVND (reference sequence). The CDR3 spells CASSISGSEETQYF. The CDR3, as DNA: TGTGCCAGTAGTATTAGCGGGAGTGAAGAGACCCAGTACTTC.

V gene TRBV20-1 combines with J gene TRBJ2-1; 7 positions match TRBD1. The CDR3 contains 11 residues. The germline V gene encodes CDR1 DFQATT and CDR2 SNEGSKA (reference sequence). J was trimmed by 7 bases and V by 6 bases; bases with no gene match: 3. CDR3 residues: CSAYRGNEQFF. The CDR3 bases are TGCAGTGCGTACAGGGGTAATGAGCAGTTCTTC.

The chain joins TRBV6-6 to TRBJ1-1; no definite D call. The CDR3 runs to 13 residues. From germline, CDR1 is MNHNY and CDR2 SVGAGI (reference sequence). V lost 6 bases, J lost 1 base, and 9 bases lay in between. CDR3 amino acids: CASSLSANTEAFF. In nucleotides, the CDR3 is TGTGCCAGCAGCCTCTCGGCGAACACTGAAGCTTTCTTT.

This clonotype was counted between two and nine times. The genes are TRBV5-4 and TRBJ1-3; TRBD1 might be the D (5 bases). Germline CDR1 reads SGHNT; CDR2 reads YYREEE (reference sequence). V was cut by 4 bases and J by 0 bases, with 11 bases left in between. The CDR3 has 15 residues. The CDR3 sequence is CASSLQGSSGNTIYF. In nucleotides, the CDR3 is TGTGCCAGCAGCCTCCAGGGAAGCTCTGGAAACACCATATATTTT.

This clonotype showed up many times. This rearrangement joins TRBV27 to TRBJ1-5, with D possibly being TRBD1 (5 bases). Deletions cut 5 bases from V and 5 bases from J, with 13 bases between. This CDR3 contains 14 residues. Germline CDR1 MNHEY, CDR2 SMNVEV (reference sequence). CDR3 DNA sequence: TGTGCCAGCAGTCTCCTAGGGGACCATCAGCCCCAGCATTTT. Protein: CASSLLGDHQPQHF.

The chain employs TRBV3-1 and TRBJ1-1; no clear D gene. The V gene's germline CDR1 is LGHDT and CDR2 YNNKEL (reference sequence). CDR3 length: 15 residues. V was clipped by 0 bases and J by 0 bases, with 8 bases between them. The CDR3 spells CASSQEGILNTEAFF. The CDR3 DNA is TGTGCCAGCAGCCAAGAAGGGATCCTGAACACTGAAGCTTTCTTT. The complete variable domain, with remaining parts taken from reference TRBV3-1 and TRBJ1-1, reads DTAVSQTPKYLVTQMGNDKSIKCEQNLGHDTMYWYKQDSKKFLKIMFSYNNKELIINETVPNRFSPKSPDKAHLNLHINSLELGDSAVYFCASSQEGILNTEAFFGQGTRLTVV.

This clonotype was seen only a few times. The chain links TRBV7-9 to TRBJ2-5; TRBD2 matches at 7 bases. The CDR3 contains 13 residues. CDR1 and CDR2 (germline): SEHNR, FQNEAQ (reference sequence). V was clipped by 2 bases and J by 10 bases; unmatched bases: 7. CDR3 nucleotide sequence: TGTGCCAGCAGCTTAAGGGAGGGGTTAGACCAGTACTTC. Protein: CASSLREGLDQYF. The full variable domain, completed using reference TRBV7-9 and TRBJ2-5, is DTGVSQNPRHKITKRGQNVTFRCDPISEHNRLYWYRQTLGQGPEFLTYFQNEAQLEKSRLLSDRFSAERPKGSFSTLEIQRTEQGDSAMYLCASSLREGLDQYFGPGTRLLVL.

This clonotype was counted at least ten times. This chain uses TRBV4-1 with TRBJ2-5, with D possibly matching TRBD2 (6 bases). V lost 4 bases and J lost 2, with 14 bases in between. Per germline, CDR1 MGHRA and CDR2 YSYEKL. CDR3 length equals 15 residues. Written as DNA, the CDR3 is TGCGCCAGCAGCCGGTCGGCTAGCGATCAAGAGACCCAGTACTTC. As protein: CASSRSASDQETQYF.

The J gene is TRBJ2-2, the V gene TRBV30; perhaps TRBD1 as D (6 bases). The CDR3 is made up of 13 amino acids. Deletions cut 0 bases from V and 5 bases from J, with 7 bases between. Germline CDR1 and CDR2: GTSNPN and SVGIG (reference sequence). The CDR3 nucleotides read TGTGCCTGGAGTGTCCAGGGGACCGGGGAGCTGTTTTTT. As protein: CAWSVQGTGELFF.

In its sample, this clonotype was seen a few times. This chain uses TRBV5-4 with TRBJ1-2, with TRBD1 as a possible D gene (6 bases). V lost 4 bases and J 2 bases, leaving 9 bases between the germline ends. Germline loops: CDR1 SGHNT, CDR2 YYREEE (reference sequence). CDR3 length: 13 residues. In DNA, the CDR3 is TGTGCCAGCAGCCCACAGGGAAACTATGGCTACACCTTC. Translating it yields CASSPQGNYGYTF. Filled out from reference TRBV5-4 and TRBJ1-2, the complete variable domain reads ETGVTQSPTHLIKTRGQQVTLRCSSQSGHNTVSWYQQALGQGPQFIFQYYREEENGRGNFPPRFSGLQFPNYSSELNVNALELDDSALYLCASSPQGNYGYTFGSGTRLTVV.

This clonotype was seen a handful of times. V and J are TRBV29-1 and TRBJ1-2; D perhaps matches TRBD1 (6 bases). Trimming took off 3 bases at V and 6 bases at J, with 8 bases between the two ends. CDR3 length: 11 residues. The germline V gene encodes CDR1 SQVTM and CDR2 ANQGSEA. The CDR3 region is CSVDEGDGYTF. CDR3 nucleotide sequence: TGCAGCGTTGACGAGGGGGATGGCTACACCTTC.

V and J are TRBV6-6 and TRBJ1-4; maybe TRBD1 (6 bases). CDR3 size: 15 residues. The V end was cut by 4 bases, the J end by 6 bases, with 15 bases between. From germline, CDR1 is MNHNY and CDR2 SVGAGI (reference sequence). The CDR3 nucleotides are TGTGCCAGCAGTTCCTGGGGAGCAGGGGATGAAAAACTGTTTTTT. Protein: CASSSWGAGDEKLFF.

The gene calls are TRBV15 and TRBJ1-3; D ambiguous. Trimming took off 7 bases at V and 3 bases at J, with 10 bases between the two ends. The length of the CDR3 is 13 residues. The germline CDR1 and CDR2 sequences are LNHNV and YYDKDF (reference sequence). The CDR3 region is CATMFGFGNTIYF. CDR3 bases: TGTGCCACCATGTTTGGCTTTGGAAACACCATATATTTT.

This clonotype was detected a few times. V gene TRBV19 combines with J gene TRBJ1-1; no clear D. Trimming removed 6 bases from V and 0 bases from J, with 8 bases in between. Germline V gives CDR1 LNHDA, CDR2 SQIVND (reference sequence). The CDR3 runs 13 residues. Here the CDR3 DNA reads TGTGCCAGTAGCGACATTCTGAACACTGAAGCTTTCTTT. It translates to CASSDILNTEAFF.

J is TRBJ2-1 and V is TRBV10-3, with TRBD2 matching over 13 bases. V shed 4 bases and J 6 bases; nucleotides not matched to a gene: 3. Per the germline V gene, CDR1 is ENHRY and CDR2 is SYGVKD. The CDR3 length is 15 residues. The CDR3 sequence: CAISVRTSGSNEQFF. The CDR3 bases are TGTGCCATCAGTGTAAGGACTAGCGGGAGCAATGAGCAGTTCTTC.

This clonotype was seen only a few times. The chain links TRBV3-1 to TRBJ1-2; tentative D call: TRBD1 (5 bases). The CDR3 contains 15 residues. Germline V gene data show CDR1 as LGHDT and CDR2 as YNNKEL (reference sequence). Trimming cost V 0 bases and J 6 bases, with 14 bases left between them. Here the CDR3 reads CASSQERAGYHGYTF. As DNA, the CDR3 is TGTGCCAGCAGCCAAGAGCGGGCAGGGTATCATGGCTACACCTTC. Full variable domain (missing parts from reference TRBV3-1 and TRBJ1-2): DTAVSQTPKYLVTQMGNDKSIKCEQNLGHDTMYWYKQDSKKFLKIMFSYNNKELIINETVPNRFSPKSPDKAHLNLHINSLELGDSAVYFCASSQERAGYHGYTFGSGTRLTVV.

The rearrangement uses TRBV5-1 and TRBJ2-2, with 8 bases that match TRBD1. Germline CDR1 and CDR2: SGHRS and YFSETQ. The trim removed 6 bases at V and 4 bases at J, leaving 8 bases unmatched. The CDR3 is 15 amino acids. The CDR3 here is CASIEDRVSTGELFF. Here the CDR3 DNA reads TGCGCCAGCATCGAGGACAGGGTGAGCACCGGGGAGCTGTTTTTT.

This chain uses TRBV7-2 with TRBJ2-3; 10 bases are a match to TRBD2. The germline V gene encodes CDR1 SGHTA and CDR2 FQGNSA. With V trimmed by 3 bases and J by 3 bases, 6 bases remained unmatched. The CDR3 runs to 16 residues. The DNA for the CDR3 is TGTGCCAGCAGCTTGAGTCTAGCGGGAGTAACAGATACGCAGTATTTT. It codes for CASSLSLAGVTDTQYF.

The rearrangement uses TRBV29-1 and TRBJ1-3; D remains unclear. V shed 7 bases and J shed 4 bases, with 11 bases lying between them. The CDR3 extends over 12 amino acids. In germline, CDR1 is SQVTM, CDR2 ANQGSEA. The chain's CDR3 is CSAWTQGNTIYF. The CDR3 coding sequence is TGCAGCGCCTGGACCCAGGGAAACACCATATATTTT. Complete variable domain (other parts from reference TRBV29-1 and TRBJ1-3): SAVISQKPSRDICQRGTSLTIQCQVDSQVTMMFWYRQQPGQSLTLIATANQGSEATYESGFVIDKFPISRPNLTFSTLTVSNMSPEDSSIYLCSAWTQGNTIYFGEGSWLTVV.

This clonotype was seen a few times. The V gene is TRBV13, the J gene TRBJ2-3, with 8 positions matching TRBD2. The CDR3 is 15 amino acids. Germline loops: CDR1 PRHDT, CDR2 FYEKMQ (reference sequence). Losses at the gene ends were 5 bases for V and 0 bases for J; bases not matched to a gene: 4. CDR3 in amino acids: CASSIPSGSTDTQYF. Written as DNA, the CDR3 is TGTGCCAGCAGCATTCCTAGCGGGAGCACAGATACGCAGTATTTT.

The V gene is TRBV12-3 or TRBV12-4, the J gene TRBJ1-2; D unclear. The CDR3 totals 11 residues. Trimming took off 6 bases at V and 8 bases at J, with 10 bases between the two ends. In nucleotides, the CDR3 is TGTGCCAGCAGCTCTGCGGGCGGCTACACCTTC. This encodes CASSSAGGYTF.

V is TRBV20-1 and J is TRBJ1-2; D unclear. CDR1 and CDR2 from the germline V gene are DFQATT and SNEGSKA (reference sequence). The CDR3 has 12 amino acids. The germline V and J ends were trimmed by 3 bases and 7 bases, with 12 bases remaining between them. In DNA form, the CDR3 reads TGCAGTGCTAGGTGGGCGACCCGTGGCTACACCTTC. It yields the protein CSARWATRGYTF.

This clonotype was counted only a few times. In DNA form, the CDR3 reads TGTGCCTCATCAGCGGGAGGGCCCGGCGAGCAGTACTTC. Protein sequence: CASSAGGPGEQYF. The rearrangement joins TRBV19 to TRBJ2-7; 10 positions match TRBD2. Germline V gene lookup returns CDR1 LNHDA and CDR2 SQIVND (reference sequence). The CDR3 is made up of 13 amino acids. Trimming removed 11 bases from V and 6 bases from J; junction bases left unmatched: 10.

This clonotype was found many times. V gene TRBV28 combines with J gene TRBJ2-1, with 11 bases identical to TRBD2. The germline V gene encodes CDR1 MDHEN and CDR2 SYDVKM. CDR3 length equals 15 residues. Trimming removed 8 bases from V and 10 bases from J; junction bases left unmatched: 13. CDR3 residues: CASVGYLAGGEEQFF. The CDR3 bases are TGTGCCAGCGTCGGTTATCTAGCGGGAGGAGAGGAGCAGTTCTTC.

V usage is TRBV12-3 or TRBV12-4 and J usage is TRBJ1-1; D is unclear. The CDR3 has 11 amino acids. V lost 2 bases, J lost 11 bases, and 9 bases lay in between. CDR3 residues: CASSLRGEAFF. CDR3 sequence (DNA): TGTGCCAGCAGTTTACGGGGAGAGGCTTTCTTT.

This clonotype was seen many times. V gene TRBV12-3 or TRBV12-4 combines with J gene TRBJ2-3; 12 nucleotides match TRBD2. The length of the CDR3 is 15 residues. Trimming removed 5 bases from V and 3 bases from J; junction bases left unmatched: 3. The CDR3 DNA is TGTGCCAGCAGTATGACTAGCGGGGGAACAGATACGCAGTATTTT. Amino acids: CASSMTSGGTDTQYF.

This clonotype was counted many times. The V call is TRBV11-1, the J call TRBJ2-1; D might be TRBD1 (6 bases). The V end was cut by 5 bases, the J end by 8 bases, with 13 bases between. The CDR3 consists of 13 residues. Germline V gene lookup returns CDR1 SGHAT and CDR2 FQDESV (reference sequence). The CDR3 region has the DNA TGTGCCAGCAGCCGAATACAGGGCGATGAGCAGTTCTTC. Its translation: CASSRIQGDEQFF.